A selection of T cell receptor beta chains follows, all from one sample in a study of shared clonotypes between healthy human individuals. The repertoire was sequenced with immunoSEQ multiplex PCR; TCRdb's copy has only in-frame clones and lacks some. The sample has about 2,200,000 clones; approximately 94% are singletons. Material for sequencing was naive CD8+ T cells from PBMCs. All receptors derive from a man in his late teens or twenties in good health. Some clones in this sample may be carry-over from other donors' samples. Each CDR3 is given with its conserved first and last residue. The D gene is left open where the match is weak. Clone size appears in some rows only: once, few, many, or a class for an expanded clone.

15,TRBJ1-2,once,TRBV4-3,NA,TGCGCCAGCAGCCAAGATTCATCGATAAACTATGGCTACACCTTC,CASSQDSSINYGYTF
17,TRBJ2-3,NA,TRBV4-3,NA,TGCGCCAGCAGCCAAGATTTCTCGGAGGGGGCGATGAATACGCAGTATTTT,CASSQDFSEGAMNTQYF
17,TRBJ2-4,NA,TRBV28,TRBD2,TGTGCCAGCAGTCCTCTAGCGGGAGAACACGAGGGAAACATTCAGTACTTC,CASSPLAGEHEGNIQYF
15,TRBJ2-2,NA,TRBV9,TRBD1,TGTGCCAGCACCCCAGGGGGCGGGGATACCGGGGAGCTGTTTTTT,CASTPGGGDTGELFF
15,TRBJ2-6,NA,TRBV7-9,NA,TGTGCCAGCAGCTTAGGCCAGCCGAGTGCCCACGTCCTGACTTTC,CASSLGQPSAHVLTF
14,TRBJ1-5,once,TRBV27,NA,TGTGCCACCGCCACCGGAGGGAGCAATCAGCCCCAGCATTTT,CATATGGSNQPQHF
15,TRBJ1-2,NA,TRBV6-5,NA,TGTGCCAGCAGTTACGCGGAAACCCCAAACTATGGCTACACCTTC,CASSYAETPNYGYTF
17,TRBJ2-5,NA,TRBV5-5,NA,TGTGCCAGCAGCTTGGTTGAGGTGATCCCCAATCAAGAGACCCAGTACTTC,CASSLVEVIPNQETQYF
16,TRBJ2-7,NA,TRBV6-5,TRBD2,TGTGCCAGCAGTTCCACGCCCCTAGCGGCCTCCTACGAGCAGTACTTC,CASSSTPLAASYEQYF
20,TRBJ1-5,NA,TRBV9,NA,TGTGCCAGCAGCCTTTCTCGAATCAGGGTCGGTTGTATTGGAGATCAGCCCCAGCATTTT,CASSLSRIRVGCIGDQPQHF